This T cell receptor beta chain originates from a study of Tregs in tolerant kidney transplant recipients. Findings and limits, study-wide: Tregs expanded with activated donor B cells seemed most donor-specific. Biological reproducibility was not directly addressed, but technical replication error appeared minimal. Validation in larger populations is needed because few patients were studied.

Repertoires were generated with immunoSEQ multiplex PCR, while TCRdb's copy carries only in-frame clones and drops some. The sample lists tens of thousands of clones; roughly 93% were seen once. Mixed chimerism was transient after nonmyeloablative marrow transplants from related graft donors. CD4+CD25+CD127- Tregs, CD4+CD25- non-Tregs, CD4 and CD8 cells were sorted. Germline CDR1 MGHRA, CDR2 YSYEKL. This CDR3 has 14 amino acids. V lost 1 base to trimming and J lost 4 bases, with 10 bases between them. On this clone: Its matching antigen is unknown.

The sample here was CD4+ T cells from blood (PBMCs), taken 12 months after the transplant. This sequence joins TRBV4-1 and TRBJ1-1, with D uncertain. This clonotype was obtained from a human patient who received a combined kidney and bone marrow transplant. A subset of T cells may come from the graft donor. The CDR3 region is CASSQVGQVTEAFF. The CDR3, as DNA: TGCGCCAGCAGCCAAGTCGGTCAGGTCACTGAAGCTTTCTTT.